The 21 T cell receptor beta chains below were found in one sample sequenced in a study of blood T cell repertoires in COVID-19. Data came from immunoSEQ multiplex PCR; TCRdb stores just in-frame clones and leaves some out. This table holds roughly 200,000 clones, roughly 73% found once. The sequenced sample was peripheral blood. These receptors were taken from a woman aged 80 or older with active or convalescent COVID-19.

J is TRBJ2-4 and V is TRBV11-3; 9 nucleotides line up with TRBD1. V shed 10 bases, J shed 1 base, and the junction held 17 bases outside the gene matches. CDR1 is SGHNT, CDR2 YENEEA, per germline. The CDR3 is 18 residues long. CDR3 residues: CATDRDRDDTAAKNIQYF. In DNA, the CDR3 is TGTGCCACCGACCGGGACAGGGATGATACGGCGGCCAAAAACATTCAGTACTTC.

This chain uses TRBV12-3 or TRBV12-4 with TRBJ1-2; 9 nucleotides agree with TRBD1. The CDR3 consists of 13 residues. J gave up 7 bases and V 6 bases, and 6 bases lay outside the gene matches. DNA for the CDR3: TGTGCCAGCAGCAGGGGACAGGGTTTTGGCTACACCTTC. As protein: CASSRGQGFGYTF.

This rearrangement joins TRBV7-9 to TRBJ1-2; the D gene is possibly TRBD1 (6 bases). The CDR3 runs to 14 residues. V was cut by 5 bases and J by 2 bases, with 12 bases left in between. Per germline, CDR1 SEHNR and CDR2 FQNEAQ (reference sequence). In DNA, the CDR3 is TGTGCCAGCAGCCCCCGGCAGGGGAACTATGGCTACACCTTC. Encoded protein: CASSPRQGNYGYTF.

This chain joins TRBV9 and TRBJ1-5; 8 positions match TRBD1. CDR1 is SGDLS, CDR2 YYNGEE, per germline. V gave up 0 bases and J gave up 5 bases; unmatched junction bases: 10. The CDR3 sequence is 17 residues long. The CDR3, as DNA: TGTGCCAGCAGCGTAGTTTGGGACAGGAAGATCTATCAGCCCCAGCATTTT. It codes for CASSVVWDRKIYQPQHF.

Many counts were recorded for this clone. The CDR3 region is CASSVQRGDYNEQFF. DNA of the CDR3: TGTGCCAGCAGTGTCCAGCGGGGCGACTACAATGAGCAGTTCTTC. The V and J genes are TRBV27 and TRBJ2-1, with 7 bases aligning to TRBD2. This CDR3 has 15 amino acids. Germline V gives CDR1 MNHEY, CDR2 SMNVEV (reference sequence). V dropped 5 bases and J dropped 3; count of bases not matched to a gene: 7.

The rearrangement links TRBV24-1 to TRBJ2-6; 10 nucleotides align to TRBD1. V was pared by 5 bases and J by 1 base, with 4 bases of the junction left unmatched. The CDR3 contains 17 residues. Germline V gene sequence: CDR1 KGHDR, CDR2 SFDVKD. The CDR3 is CATSVRTGGSGANVLTF. The CDR3 bases are TGTGCCACCAGTGTTAGGACAGGGGGATCTGGGGCCAACGTCCTGACTTTC.

The J gene is TRBJ1-3, the V gene TRBV19, with D uncertain. This CDR3 has 15 amino acids. V was shortened by 6 bases and J by 4 bases, with 16 bases between the two germline ends. Germline V gene data show CDR1 as LNHDA and CDR2 as SQIVND (reference sequence). In DNA, the CDR3 is TGTGCCAGTAGCCCCAGGCTTCGGGAGGGAAACACCATATATTTT. Its protein product is CASSPRLREGNTIYF.

The genes are TRBV15 and TRBJ1-3; D not certain. This CDR3 spans 13 amino acids. Looked up from germline, CDR1 is LNHNV and CDR2 is YYDKDF (reference sequence). Trimming took 3 bases from V and 0 from J, leaving 3 bases between them. The CDR3 coding sequence is TGTGCCACCAGCAGGGCCTCTGGAAACACCATATATTTT. The encoded protein is CATSRASGNTIYF. The whole variable domain, filled in from reference TRBV15 and TRBJ1-3, reads DAMVIQNPRYQVTQFGKPVTLSCSQTLNHNVMYWYQQKSSQAPKLLFHYYDKDFNNEADTPDNFQSRRPNTSFCFLDIRSPGLGDTAMYLCATSRASGNTIYFGEGSWLTVV.

J is TRBJ2-7 and V is TRBV2; 7 nucleotides align to TRBD1. CDR3 length: 13 residues. V was pared by 8 bases and J by 1 base, with 5 bases of the junction left unmatched. CDR1 SNHLY and CDR2 FYNNEI come from the germline V gene. CDR3 sequence: CASGTAASYEQYF. DNA for the CDR3: TGTGCCAGCGGGACAGCAGCTTCCTACGAGCAGTACTTC.

The J gene is TRBJ2-1, the V gene TRBV5-5, with D uncertain. The V gene's germline CDR1 is SGHKS and CDR2 YYEKEE (reference sequence). This CDR3 spans 14 amino acids. Trimming took off 1 base at V and 2 bases at J, with 7 bases between the two ends. CDR3 coding DNA: TGTGCCAGCAGCTTGCCGGTAACCTACAATGAGCAGTTCTTC. Its protein product is CASSLPVTYNEQFF.

The rearrangement uses TRBV10-3 and TRBJ2-1; weak D call: TRBD1 (5 bases). Germline V gives CDR1 ENHRY, CDR2 SYGVKD. This CDR3 comprises 19 residues. V lost 0 bases and J 4 bases, leaving 22 bases between the germline ends. This CDR3 reads CAISESTGSGRPNYNEQFF. The CDR3 nucleotides are TGTGCCATCAGTGAGTCGACTGGGTCAGGGCGACCGAATTACAATGAGCAGTTCTTC.

The chain combines TRBV29-1 with TRBJ2-5; the match to TRBD1 covers 10 bases. CDR3 length equals 14 residues. Unmatched junction bases numbered 8, after V lost 6 bases and J lost 4 bases. Germline lookup yields CDR1 SQVTM and CDR2 ANQGSEA. Written as DNA, the CDR3 is TGCAGCGTCGCCGGGACAGGGGTGAGAGAGACCCAGTACTTC. Translation: CSVAGTGVRETQYF.

This chain links TRBV28 with TRBJ1-1; D unclear. Germline CDR1 is MDHEN and CDR2 is SYDVKM. This CDR3 is built from 13 residues. Trimming removed 9 bases at V and 1 base at J, with 12 bases between. The CDR3 reads CASVILGNTEAFF. The CDR3 DNA reads as TGTGCCAGTGTCATACTCGGGAACACTGAAGCTTTCTTT.

The chain employs TRBV28 and TRBJ1-1, with TRBD1 identical over 8 bases. This CDR3 region has 17 residues. Unmatched junction bases numbered 15, after V lost 6 bases and J lost 3 bases. Germline V CDR1 and CDR2: MDHEN, SYDVKM. The CDR3 bases are TGTGCCAGCAGCAACGGCTGGTACAGGGGGAAGGACACTGAAGCTTTCTTT. Encoded protein: CASSNGWYRGKDTEAFF.

The DNA for the CDR3 is TGTGCCAGCTCACCACCGGGCACCTACGAGCAGTACTTC. Amino acids: CASSPPGTYEQYF. The chain recombines TRBV18 with TRBJ2-7; D is uncertain. V was pared by 0 bases and J by 2 bases, with 5 bases between. Germline-derived CDR1 and CDR2 are KGHSH and LQKENI. There are 13 residues in the CDR3. Full variable domain (remainder filled in from reference TRBV18 and TRBJ2-7): NAGVMQNPRHLVRRRGQEARLRCSPMKGHSHVYWYRQLPEEGLKFMVYLQKENIIDESGMPKERFSAEFPKEGPSILRIQQVVRGDSAAYFCASSPPGTYEQYFGPGTRLTVT.

The chain uses TRBV2 and TRBJ1-2; no firm D call. CDR3 length equals 13 residues. V lost 3 bases and J lost 8, with 13 bases in between. CDR1 and CDR2 (germline): SNHLY, FYNNEI. CDR3 DNA sequence: TGTGCCAGCAGTGATTTCCGGGGTCTAGGCTACACCTTC. Translated: CASSDFRGLGYTF.

This rearrangement joins TRBV9 to TRBJ2-2, with 11 bases that match TRBD2. CDR1 SGDLS and CDR2 YYNGEE come from the germline V gene. The CDR3 length is 17 residues. The ends lost 5 bases at V and 0 bases at J; junction bases unmatched: 6. The CDR3 bases are TGTGCCAGCAGACTAGCGGGGGACAACGCGAACACCGGGGAGCTGTTTTTT. It specifies CASRLAGDNANTGELFF.

CDR3 DNA: TGTGCCAGCAGCGGATACAGGGATGGAAAACTGTTTTTT. Translated, it gives CASSGYRDGKLFF. The chain uses TRBV11-2 and TRBJ1-4; D might be TRBD1 (6 bases). Trimming left V 5 bases short and J 10 bases short, with 14 bases between. Germline V CDR1 and CDR2: SGHAT, FQNNGV. The CDR3 spans 13 residues.

The V and J genes are TRBV18 and TRBJ2-3; 8 bases map to TRBD1. The CDR3 length is 15 residues. Germline CDR1 is KGHSH and CDR2 is LQKENI. V lost 5 bases to trimming and J lost 0 bases; unmatched junction nucleotides: 4. As DNA, the CDR3 is TGTGCCAGCTCAGACAGGGGACCTAGCACAGATACGCAGTATTTT. Translated: CASSDRGPSTDTQYF.

This sequence joins TRBV5-1 and TRBJ2-5; 8 bases are a match to TRBD2. The J segment lost 1 base and the V segment lost 0 bases, leaving 5 bases of the junction unmatched. Germline-derived CDR1 and CDR2 are SGHRS and YFSETQ. This CDR3 region has 16 residues. For the CDR3, the DNA is TGCGCCAGCAGCTTGGCCGGGAGGGTCCCCCAAGAGACCCAGTACTTC. It is translated as CASSLAGRVPQETQYF.

The chain is built from TRBV28 and TRBJ1-6, with 11 bases identical to TRBD1. This CDR3 region has 15 residues. The germline V gene encodes CDR1 MDHEN and CDR2 SYDVKM. The V segment lost 6 bases and the J segment 14 bases; nucleotides outside the gene matches: 12. The CDR3 spells CASRAGTGGGETLHF. In DNA form, the CDR3 reads TGTGCCAGCAGGGCCGGGACAGGGGGAGGGGAGACCCTCCACTTT.